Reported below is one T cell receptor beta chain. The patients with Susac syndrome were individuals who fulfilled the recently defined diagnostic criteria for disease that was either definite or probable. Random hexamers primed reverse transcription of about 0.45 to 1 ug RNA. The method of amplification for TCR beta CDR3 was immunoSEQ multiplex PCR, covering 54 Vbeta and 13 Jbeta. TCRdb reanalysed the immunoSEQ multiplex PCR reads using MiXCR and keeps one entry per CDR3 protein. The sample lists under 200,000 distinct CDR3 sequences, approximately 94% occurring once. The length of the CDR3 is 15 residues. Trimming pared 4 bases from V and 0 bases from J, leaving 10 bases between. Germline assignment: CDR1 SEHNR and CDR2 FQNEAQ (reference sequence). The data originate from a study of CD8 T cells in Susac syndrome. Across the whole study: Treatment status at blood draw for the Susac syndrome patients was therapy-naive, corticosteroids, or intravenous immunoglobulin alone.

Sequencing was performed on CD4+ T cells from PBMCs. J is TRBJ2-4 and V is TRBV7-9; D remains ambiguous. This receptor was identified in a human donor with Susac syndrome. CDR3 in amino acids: CASSSGSEAKNIQYF. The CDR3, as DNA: TGTGCCAGCAGCTCCGGGTCCGAAGCCAAAAACATTCAGTACTTC.